Given below is one T cell receptor (beta chain) in context. Its antigen is as yet unknown. The cDNA had a unique molecular identifier and a template-switch universal primer site. TCRdb independently ran MiXCR on the 5' RACE reads; one entry per CDR3 protein. The sample carries 400,000 to 550,000 distinct CDR3 sequences, 20% to 25% recorded once. The CDR3 length is 13 residues. Germline-derived CDR1 and CDR2 are MNHNY and SVGAGI (reference sequence). The V end lost 2 bases, the J end lost 10 bases, and 13 bases lay between the germline ends. The data derive from a study of identical twins. Study-wide points: Researchers reported excess low generation probability among twin-shared out-of-frame alpha sequences.

The same specimen was also included in a second study, on T cells expressing NK-cell markers. This second study notes: It was sorted CD3+CD56-NKG2C+, CD3+CD56+NKG2C- and CD3+CD56+NKG2C+ T cells that provided the TCR beta repertoires. HCMV specificity was not established for the expanded NKG2C+ T cell clones.

This chain joins TRBV6-6 and TRBJ2-3; D gene unclear. The receptor was derived from a woman aged 18-29 years in good health. Sequencing was performed on CD4+ T cells sorted from blood. The CDR3 sequence is CASSYPQLGPQYF. As DNA, the CDR3 is TGTGCCAGCAGTTACCCACAGCTCGGTCCGCAGTATTTT.